The 26 T cell receptor beta chains below all came from one sample that was sequenced in a study of T cells in Graves' hyperthyroidism and ophthalmopathy. Researchers took RNA transcripts and amplified the TCR beta CDR3 regions from them. A first-round RT-PCR of the TCR CDR3 used the HTBI primer set. MiXCR was run by TCRdb on the multiplex PCR reads, yielding one entry per CDR3 protein. The table lists 490,000 or so distinct CDR3 sequences, 40% to 50% of them singletons. Sequenced input: peripheral blood or thyroid tissue (not recorded which). The receptors here all came from an adult woman with Graves' disease, either hyperthyroidism or ophthalmopathy (not recorded which).

In regard to this clonotype: The CDR3 carries no conserved terminal phenylalanine or tryptophan, so it likely arises from a read error. The genes are TRBV7-9 and TRBJ2-7, with a tentative D call TRBD1 (5 bases). V lost 4 bases and J 2 bases, leaving 6 bases between the germline ends. CDR1 SEHNR and CDR2 FQNEAQ come from the germline V gene (reference sequence). The CDR3 has 12 amino acids. This chain's CDR3 is CASSSTAYEQYL. The CDR3 DNA reads TGTGCCAGCAGCTCGACAGCCTACGAGCAGTACCTC.

Concerning this clonotype itself: A junction boundary mismatches the germline segment, possibly from a read error. CDR3 loop: CASSQFQVTYEQYF. CDR3 nucleotide sequence: TGTGCCAGCAGTCAGTTCCAGGTAACCTACGAGCAGTACTTC. The rearrangement joins TRBV10-2 to TRBJ2-7; D remains ambiguous. Germline lookup yields CDR1 WSHSY and CDR2 SAAADI. CDR3 length equals 14 residues.

The table lists this clonotype with many counts. This chain uses TRBV5-1 with TRBJ2-7, with TRBD2 identical over 12 bases. The CDR3 covers 15 residues. Germline CDR1 SGHRS, CDR2 YFSETQ. Trimming cost V 0 bases and J 4 bases; bases outside gene matches: 2. CDR3 residues: CASSLASGRAYEQYF. Written as DNA, the CDR3 is TGCGCCAGCAGCTTGGCTAGCGGGAGGGCGTACGAGCAGTACTTC.

CDR3 sequence: CASCRTDINQPQHF. The CDR3 DNA reads as TGTGCCAGCTGCAGAACCGACATAAATCAGCCCCAGCATTTT. This chain links TRBV28 with TRBJ1-5; D not certain. Trimming took 8 bases from V and 4 from J, leaving 15 bases between them. CDR1 and CDR2 from the germline V gene are MDHEN and SYDVKM. The CDR3 has 14 residues. The full variable domain, completed using reference TRBV28 and TRBJ1-5, is DVKVTQSSRYLVKRTGEKVFLECVQDMDHENMFWYRQDPGLGLRLIYFSYDVKMKEKGDIPEGYSVSREKKERFSLILESASTNQTSMYLCASCRTDINQPQHFGDGTRLSIL.

This clonotype occurred a few times. The genes are TRBV29-1 and TRBJ1-1, with D possibly being TRBD1 (6 bases). This CDR3 is 11 amino acids long. The germline V gene has CDR1 SQVTM and CDR2 ANQGSEA. Trimming removed 4 bases at V and 7 bases at J, with 10 bases between. The CDR3 spells CSVVQGDEAFF. For the CDR3, the DNA is TGCAGCGTTGTACAGGGTGATGAAGCTTTCTTT. Drawing the rest from reference TRBV29-1 and TRBJ1-1, the complete variable domain is SAVISQKPSRDICQRGTSLTIQCQVDSQVTMMFWYRQQPGQSLTLIATANQGSEATYESGFVIDKFPISRPNLTFSTLTVSNMSPEDSSIYLCSVVQGDEAFFGQGTRLTVV.

The gene calls are TRBV20-1 and TRBJ1-2; no reliable D call. Germline V gene lookup returns CDR1 DFQATT and CDR2 SNEGSKA (reference sequence). The CDR3 extends over 12 amino acids. V shed 0 bases and J shed 5 bases, with 7 bases lying between them. As DNA, the CDR3 is TGCAGTGCTAGAGAAGTGGGGTATGGCTACACCTTC. Translation gives CSAREVGYGYTF.

This clonotype was counted many times. The chain has TRBV20-1 and TRBJ2-7; tentatively, D is TRBD1 (5 bases). The V end was cut by 2 bases, the J end by 6 bases, with 8 bases between. Germline CDR1 is DFQATT and CDR2 is SNEGSKA (reference sequence). CDR3 length equals 11 residues. The CDR3 DNA is TGCAGTGCTAGACAGGGCCCCGAGCAGTACTTC. Its translation is CSARQGPEQYF.

This chain uses TRBV20-1 with TRBJ2-7, with D possibly matching TRBD1 (6 bases). The CDR3 is 14 residues long. Germline CDR1 reads DFQATT; CDR2 reads SNEGSKA (reference sequence). Trimming stripped 5 bases from V and 2 bases from J, with 16 bases between. The CDR3 bases are TGCAGTGCTGTTGGACAGCCCGCCGCCTACGAGCAGTACTTC. Translated, it gives CSAVGQPAAYEQYF.

V usage is TRBV7-2 and J usage is TRBJ2-7; TRBD2 is a possible D gene (5 bases). The CDR3 contains 17 residues. Looked up from germline, CDR1 is SGHTA and CDR2 is FQGNSA. The V gene lost 0 bases and the J gene lost 3 bases, with 18 bases spanning the gap. The CDR3 region has the DNA TGTGCCAGCAGCTTAGCGCGGACTCTAGGTGAGGTCTACGAGCAGTACTTC. It specifies CASSLARTLGEVYEQYF.

This chain links TRBV20-1 with TRBJ1-4; 7 bases map to TRBD1. The germline V gene has CDR1 DFQATT and CDR2 SNEGSKA (reference sequence). The CDR3 is made up of 14 amino acids. Losses at the gene ends were 5 bases for V and 2 bases for J; bases not matched to a gene: 5. This CDR3 is CSARPGQTNEKLFF. DNA for the CDR3: TGCAGTGCTCGACCGGGACAGACTAATGAAAAACTGTTTTTT.

The gene calls are TRBV7-2 and TRBJ1-1, with TRBD1 matching over 8 bases. Germline CDR1 SGHTA, CDR2 FQGNSA. Trimming at V came to 3 bases and at J to 1 base, leaving 13 bases not matched to a gene. This CDR3 comprises 18 residues. The CDR3 nucleotides are TGTGCCAGCAGCTTCAGGGTTGCCGGCGGACAGGGGAACACTGAAGCTTTCTTT. Residues: CASSFRVAGGQGNTEAFF.

V is TRBV7-9 and J is TRBJ2-3; 9 nucleotides align to TRBD2. Germline trimming cut 3 bases from V and 4 bases from J; bases unmatched to any gene: 5. This CDR3 has 15 residues. Germline V lookup: CDR1 SEHNR, CDR2 FQNEAQ (reference sequence). In DNA, the CDR3 is TGTGCCAGCAGCTTGCCCCGACTAGCGGCAGATACGCAGTATTTT. This encodes CASSLPRLAADTQYF.

This clonotype was observed a handful of times. The CDR3 nucleotides read TGTGCCAGCAGCAAAGAGGGATCTGAAGCTTTCTTT. Translating gives CASSKEGSEAFF. The rearrangement uses TRBV11-2 and TRBJ1-1; D remains unclear. The CDR3 has 12 amino acids. Germline CDR1 SGHAT, CDR2 FQNNGV. Trimming took off 5 bases at V and 6 bases at J, with 10 bases between the two ends. The complete variable domain, with remaining parts taken from reference TRBV11-2 and TRBJ1-1, reads EAGVAQSPRYKIIEKRQSVAFWCNPISGHATLYWYQQILGQGPKLLIQFQNNGVVDDSQLPKDRFSAERLKGVDSTLKIQPAKLEDSAVYLCASSKEGSEAFFGQGTRLTVV.

The J gene is TRBJ2-2, the V gene TRBV25-1, with D hard to call. Between the trimmed V and J ends, which lost 3 bases and 6 bases, there was a span of 5 bases. From germline, CDR1 is MGHDK and CDR2 SYGVNS. There are 12 residues in the CDR3. CDR3 sequence reads: CASSELAGELFF. The CDR3 DNA reads as TGTGCCAGCAGTGAGTTAGCCGGGGAGCTGTTTTTT.

This clonotype was seen a few times. The CDR3 sequence is CASSPKWGGGYPNEQFF. The CDR3 region has the DNA TGTGCCAGCAGTCCCAAATGGGGTGGGGGCTATCCTAATGAGCAGTTCTTC. The chain combines TRBV25-1 with TRBJ2-1, with D perhaps TRBD1 (6 bases). The CDR3 is 17 residues long. Per germline, CDR1 MGHDK and CDR2 SYGVNS. Trimming took 5 bases from V and 7 from J, leaving 24 bases between them.

The chain carries TRBV11-2 and TRBJ2-5; either TRBD1 or TRBD2 may supply D (5 bases each). V gave up 5 bases and J gave up 5 bases, with 18 bases separating them. This CDR3 has 15 amino acids. Germline V CDR1 and CDR2: SGHAT, FQNNGV. Here the CDR3 reads CASSRTGTEGETQYF. The DNA of the CDR3 is TGTGCCAGCAGCCGGACCGGGACGGAAGGGGAGACCCAGTACTTC.

Only a few counts were recorded for this clonotype. V gene TRBV20-1 combines with J gene TRBJ2-5; 10 bases are shared with TRBD2. The CDR3 extends over 15 amino acids. The junction had 7 bases not matched to a gene; V was cut back by 1 base and J by 5 bases. Germline lookup yields CDR1 DFQATT and CDR2 SNEGSKA (reference sequence). CDR3 sequence reads: CSARGLAGDLETQYF. The DNA for the CDR3 is TGCAGTGCTAGAGGGCTAGCGGGAGACTTGGAGACCCAGTACTTC.

The chain joins TRBV9 to TRBJ2-7; D possibly matches TRBD1 or TRBD2 (5 bases each). Trimming pared 4 bases from V and 0 bases from J, leaving 11 bases between. The CDR3 is made up of 14 amino acids. Germline assignment: CDR1 SGDLS and CDR2 YYNGEE. The DNA for the CDR3 is TGTGCCAGCAGCCCCGGGGCCTACTCCTACGAGCAGTACTTC. It is translated as CASSPGAYSYEQYF.

V is TRBV7-9 and J is TRBJ2-7; 9 bases line up with TRBD1. Germline-derived CDR1 and CDR2 are SEHNR and FQNEAQ (reference sequence). The V gene end was trimmed by 5 bases and the J gene end by 5 bases; junction bases not matched to a gene: 10. The CDR3 is made up of 15 amino acids. The CDR3 DNA sequence: TGTGCCAGCAGCGGCCGGCGGACAGGGGAAAACGAGCAGTACTTC. Its protein product is CASSGRRTGENEQYF.

The CDR3 loop reads CASSESPYEQYF. The CDR3 DNA is TGTGCCAGCAGTGAATCCCCCTACGAGCAGTACTTC. This chain connects TRBV25-1 to TRBJ2-7; D call uncertain. The ends were cut back, 1 base at V and 2 bases at J, with 3 bases in the middle. Germline V gene data show CDR1 as MGHDK and CDR2 as SYGVNS. The CDR3 runs to 12 residues.

This clonotype showed up just once. The chain couples TRBV10-3 to TRBJ2-2; possible D gene TRBD2, 6 bases. This CDR3 is built from 16 residues. Per the germline V gene, CDR1 is ENHRY and CDR2 is SYGVKD. The V gene lost 2 bases and the J gene lost 3 bases, with 13 bases spanning the gap. CDR3 coding DNA: TGTGCCATCAGTGAGAATGCGGGACCGTACACCGGGGAGCTGTTTTTT. Its translation is CAISENAGPYTGELFF.

This clonotype was picked up many times. This chain joins TRBV29-1 and TRBJ1-4; D is unclear. Germline V CDR1 and CDR2: SQVTM, ANQGSEA. Trimming removed 0 bases at V and 6 bases at J, with 11 bases between. This CDR3 is 14 amino acids long. This chain's CDR3 is CSVEDWGSHEKLFF. The CDR3 DNA reads as TGCAGCGTTGAAGACTGGGGTTCTCATGAAAAACTGTTTTTT.

The CDR3 nucleotides are TGTGCCAGCAGCCTACACGGGACAGGCGGTATGGGGTATGGCTACACCTTC. Translation: CASSLHGTGGMGYGYTF. The chain carries TRBV7-2 and TRBJ1-2, with 8 bases lining up with TRBD1. Unmatched junction bases numbered 16, after V lost 5 bases and J lost 5 bases. The CDR3 runs to 17 residues. The germline V gene encodes CDR1 SGHTA and CDR2 FQGNSA.

With regard to this clonotype: Mismatch with germline at one junction end may stem from a read error. The rearrangement uses TRBV7-9 and TRBJ2-7; 7 positions agree with TRBD2. The CDR3 covers 18 residues. CDR1 is SEHNR, CDR2 FQNEAQ, per germline (reference sequence). The CDR3 nucleotides read TGTGCCAGCAGCTTAGGTTCGCTCGGCACTAGCGACTCCTACGAGCAGCACTTC. It specifies CASSLGSLGTSDSYEQHF.

This rearrangement joins TRBV19 to TRBJ2-2; D gene uncertain. V lost 7 bases and J lost 8, with 8 bases in between. Germline V CDR1 and CDR2: LNHDA, SQIVND (reference sequence). This CDR3 spans 11 amino acids. The CDR3, as DNA: TGTGCCAGTACAATCGCAGGGGAGCTGTTTTTT. Translation: CASTIAGELFF.

A few counts support this clonotype. The chain joins TRBV9 to TRBJ1-1, with a tentative D call TRBD1 (5 bases). The germline CDR1 and CDR2 sequences are SGDLS and YYNGEE. V dropped 5 bases and J dropped 1 base, with 24 bases sitting between them. CDR3 size: 18 residues. This chain's CDR3 is CASSLQSYQGGKNTEAFF. CDR3 nucleotide sequence: TGTGCCAGCAGTCTACAATCATACCAGGGCGGAAAGAACACTGAAGCTTTCTTT.